What follows are 21 T cell receptor beta chains derived from one specimen sequenced in a study of T cells expressing NK-cell markers. TCRdb reprocessed the 5' RACE reads and keeps a single row for each CDR3 protein, giving no DNA. The sample features 450,000 to 600,000 distinct CDR3 sequences, with approximately 3.5% in its top ten. Sequencing was carried out using blood T cells: a sorted CD56 or NKG2C T cell subset, CD4+ or CD8+ T cells, or bulk PBMC T cells (not recorded which). These receptors were obtained from a man younger than 35 in good health.

This chain uses TRBV11-2 with TRBJ2-1; the D call of TRBD1 rests on TCRdb alone, since no DNA is present to check it. The CDR3 loop spans 12 amino acids. Germline CDR1 SGHAT, CDR2 FQNNGV. CDR3 loop: CASSMGGVVQFF.

The rearrangement uses TRBV5-1 and TRBJ2-1; the D call from TCRdb, TRBD2, cannot be confirmed without DNA. This CDR3 contains 16 residues. The germline CDR1 and CDR2 sequences are SGHRS and YFSETQ. Here the CDR3 reads CASSLEFSGRGSEQFF.

The V and J genes are TRBV6-1 and TRBJ2-1; TCRdb gives TRBD1 as the D gene, but with no DNA this cannot be confirmed. The length of the CDR3 is 15 residues. Germline CDR1 is MNHNS and CDR2 is SASEGT. CDR3 in amino acids: CASTPLGQGENEQFF.

The chain carries TRBV6-5 and TRBJ1-4. Germline lookup yields CDR1 MNHEY and CDR2 SVGAGI. The CDR3 is 16 residues long. This CDR3 is CASSYSSGSLGEKLFF.

The chain uses TRBV12-3 or TRBV12-4 and TRBJ2-5; checking the TCRdb D call of TRBD2 is not possible without DNA. CDR3 length: 17 amino acids. CDR3 residues: CASSLSLAGVTQETQYF.

This chain connects TRBV3-1 to TRBJ2-5. Germline CDR1 and CDR2: LGHDT and YNNKEL (reference sequence). The CDR3 consists of 16 residues. The CDR3 spells CASSLMDRGIQETQYF.

The chain employs TRBV5-6 and TRBJ1-1. Per the germline V gene, CDR1 is SGHDT and CDR2 is YYEEEE. The CDR3 is made up of 16 amino acids. Here the CDR3 reads CASSLGPRAQNTEAFF.

The chain recombines TRBV5-5 with TRBJ2-1. CDR3 length: 16 amino acids. Germline V gives CDR1 SGHKS, CDR2 YYEKEE (reference sequence). CDR3 sequence reads: CASSMRTTRSYNEQFF.

V is TRBV6-5 and J is TRBJ1-1; TCRdb returns TRBD1, unconfirmable since there is no DNA. This CDR3 spans 13 amino acids. Germline V lookup: CDR1 MNHEY, CDR2 SVGAGI. CDR3 sequence: CASITRGNTEAFF.

The chain joins TRBV20-1 to TRBJ2-3; the D call from TCRdb, TRBD2, cannot be confirmed without DNA. This CDR3 comprises 17 residues. Germline V gene lookup returns CDR1 DFQATT and CDR2 SNEGSKA (reference sequence). This CDR3 reads CSASRVAGAWGTDTQYF.

V is TRBV7-9 and J is TRBJ2-5; TCRdb's D call of TRBD1 is untestable without DNA. CDR3 length: 14 amino acids. Germline V lookup: CDR1 SEHNR, CDR2 FQNEAQ (reference sequence). The CDR3 sequence: CASGNRGRPETQYF. The full variable domain, rest sourced from reference TRBV7-9 and TRBJ2-5, is DTGVSQNPRHKITKRGQNVTFRCDPISEHNRLYWYRQTLGQGPEFLTYFQNEAQLEKSRLLSDRFSAERPKGSFSTLEIQRTEQGDSAMYLCASGNRGRPETQYFGPGTRLLVL.

The genes are TRBV12-3 or TRBV12-4 and TRBJ2-5. The CDR3 runs to 14 residues. The CDR3 sequence: CASSPDWFGETQYF.

The rearrangement uses TRBV18 and TRBJ2-5. CDR3 length: 12 amino acids. The germline V gene encodes CDR1 KGHSH and CDR2 LQKENI. CDR3 region: CASSPGEQTQYF. The whole variable domain, remainder taken from reference TRBV18 and TRBJ2-5, is NAGVMQNPRHLVRRRGQEARLRCSPMKGHSHVYWYRQLPEEGLKFMVYLQKENIIDESGMPKERFSAEFPKEGPSILRIQQVVRGDSAAYFCASSPGEQTQYFGPGTRLLVL.

The chain recombines TRBV13 with TRBJ1-1. In germline, CDR1 is PRHDT, CDR2 FYEKMQ (reference sequence). This CDR3 has 13 residues. The chain's CDR3 is CASSPYRNTEAFF. The whole variable domain, remainder taken from reference TRBV13 and TRBJ1-1, is AAGVIQSPRHLIKEKRETATLKCYPIPRHDTVYWYQQGPGQDPQFLISFYEKMQSDKGSIPDRFSAQQFSDYHSELNMSSLELGDSALYFCASSPYRNTEAFFGQGTRLTVV.

The gene calls are TRBV5-4 and TRBJ2-3; TCRdb proposes TRBD2, but this gene call is untestable without DNA. This CDR3 spans 17 amino acids. Per the germline V gene, CDR1 is SGHNT and CDR2 is YYREEE (reference sequence). CDR3 loop: CASSFGGLAGVEDTQYF.

The V and J genes are TRBV20-1 and TRBJ2-7; TCRdb returns TRBD2, unconfirmable since there is no DNA. The CDR3 loop spans 16 amino acids. Germline loops: CDR1 DFQATT, CDR2 SNEGSKA (reference sequence). This CDR3 is CSARGNVAGGFYEQYF.

The chain links TRBV7-2 to TRBJ2-7; TCRdb names TRBD1, which stays unverified in the absence of DNA. This CDR3 is built from 13 residues. Germline assignment: CDR1 SGHTA and CDR2 FQGNSA. CDR3 amino acids: CASSEGRSYEQYF.

The chain joins TRBV7-2 to TRBJ2-7; TCRdb names TRBD1, which stays unverified in the absence of DNA. CDR3 size: 18 residues. Germline loops: CDR1 SGHTA, CDR2 FQGNSA. The CDR3 sequence is CASSIAGQFLGSSYEQYF.

This rearrangement joins TRBV7-9 to TRBJ1-2. The CDR3 sequence is 13 residues long. Germline CDR1 and CDR2: SEHNR and FQNEAQ (reference sequence). The CDR3 spells CASSAAWLNGYTF.

The J gene is TRBJ2-5, the V gene TRBV27; TCRdb outputs TRBD1, but without DNA this stays unchecked. Germline V gives CDR1 MNHEY, CDR2 SMNVEV (reference sequence). The CDR3 loop spans 15 amino acids. CDR3 region: CASSLGAHSQETQYF.

V is TRBV7-2 and J is TRBJ1-1. Germline values: CDR1 SGHTA, CDR2 FQGNSA. The CDR3 has 14 residues. CDR3 protein: CASSLVPVNTEAFF.